The next 8 T cell receptor beta chains were all read from a single sample in a study of blood T cell repertoires in COVID-19. The table came from immunoSEQ multiplex PCR; TCRdb's copy has only in-frame clones and leaves some out. The sample holds some 110,000 clones, around 87% seen once. The sequenced sample consisted of peripheral blood. Receptors were obtained from a human donor in a cohort sampled during active COVID-19.

The rearrangement links TRBV21-1 to TRBJ1-1; whether TRBD1, the table's D call, matches the DNA was not checked. TRBV21-1 is marked as a pseudogene. CDR3 length equals 18 residues. CDR3: CASSCFGQPPRVNTEAFF. The CDR3 DNA sequence: TGTGCCAGCAGCTGCTTTGGGCAGCCGCCCAGGGTAAACACTGAAGCTTTCTTT.

This rearrangement joins TRBV4-1 to TRBJ2-3, with a possible D match to TRBD1 (6 bases). Germline CDR1 and CDR2: MGHRA and YSYEKL. The CDR3 covers 14 residues. V was cut by 5 bases and J by 3 bases, with 12 bases left in between. The CDR3 here is CASSKIQGTDTQYF. CDR3 DNA: TGCGCCAGCAGCAAAATCCAGGGGACAGATACGCAGTATTTT.

The chain combines TRBV12-3 or TRBV12-4 with TRBJ2-1, with unresolved D. The CDR3 extends over 13 amino acids. Deletions cut 6 bases from V and 2 bases from J, with 8 bases between. The CDR3 loop is CASSPRAYNEQFF. CDR3 coding DNA: TGTGCCAGCAGCCCCCGGGCCTACAATGAGCAGTTCTTC.

CDR3 region: CASSQIAGGPGNIQYF. DNA for the CDR3: TGTGCCAGCAGCCAAATAGCGGGAGGGCCGGGGAACATTCAGTACTTC. V usage is TRBV3-1 (or the pseudogene TRBV3-2) and J usage is TRBJ2-4; 11 nucleotides line up with TRBD2. V lost 2 bases, J lost 7 bases, and 7 bases stayed unmatched. Germline values: CDR1 LGHDT, CDR2 YNNKEL (reference sequence). This CDR3 contains 16 residues.

J is TRBJ2-3 and V is TRBV30; 9 nucleotides agree with TRBD1. V was pared by 4 bases and J by 4 bases, with 3 bases of the junction left unmatched. Germline CDR1 is GTSNPN and CDR2 is SVGIG (reference sequence). The CDR3 loop spans 13 amino acids. In DNA form, the CDR3 reads TGTGCCTGGATGACAGGGGGGTCAGATACGCAGTATTTT. Protein: CAWMTGGSDTQYF.

This clone was recorded a few times. This chain uses TRBV10-3 with TRBJ2-5, with D tentatively TRBD2 (5 bases). The CDR3 runs to 12 residues. Per germline, CDR1 ENHRY and CDR2 SYGVKD. Trimming stripped 2 bases from V and 5 bases from J, with 6 bases between. The DNA for the CDR3 is TGTGCCATCAGTGAGGCGGGTGAGACCCAGTACTTC. Amino acids: CAISEAGETQYF.

This chain joins TRBV28 and TRBJ2-7; 7 bases align to TRBD2. Germline CDR1 and CDR2: MDHEN and SYDVKM. V lost 3 bases and J lost 0; bases outside the gene matches: 11. This CDR3 spans 17 amino acids. DNA for the CDR3: TGTGCCAGCAGTTTTTCCATAGCGGGTAAAAGCTCCTACGAGCAGTACTTC. This encodes CASSFSIAGKSSYEQYF.

V is TRBV5-1 and J is TRBJ2-5, with 9 bases fitting TRBD1. Germline V gene lookup returns CDR1 SGHRS and CDR2 YFSETQ. V shed 0 bases and J 2 bases; nucleotides not matched to a gene: 8. The CDR3 covers 17 residues. The CDR3 is CASSLGTGGRSQETQYF. CDR3 bases: TGCGCCAGCAGCTTGGGAACAGGGGGCCGTTCGCAAGAGACCCAGTACTTC.